The 25 T cell receptor beta chains presented below share a single source sample, sequenced in a study of T cell responses to AZD1222 COVID-19 vaccine. Here immunoSEQ multiplex PCR was the method, and the copy in TCRdb shows in-frame clones only, minus some. The repertoire holds 75,000 to 100,000 clones, with 90% to 95% as singletons. The sample consisted of peripheral blood, taken on day 0 of AZD1222 vaccination. Source of these receptors: an adult in good health.

The chain joins TRBV19 to TRBJ1-3, with unresolved D. CDR1 and CDR2 (germline): LNHDA, SQIVND (reference sequence). The CDR3 covers 16 residues. V was shortened by 6 bases and J by 4 bases, with 19 bases between the two germline ends. The CDR3 DNA reads TGTGCCAGTAGATTAAGTCGCCTCACACCCGGAAACACCATATATTTT. This encodes CASRLSRLTPGNTIYF.

The CDR3 nucleotides are TGTGCCAGCAGCCAAGATCAGGTTCGCTATGGCTACACCTTC. This codes for CASSQDQVRYGYTF. The rearrangement joins TRBV3-1 (or the pseudogene TRBV3-2) to TRBJ1-2; D remains unclear. Deletions cut 0 bases from V and 4 bases from J, with 9 bases between. This CDR3 region has 14 residues. From germline, CDR1 is LGHDT and CDR2 YNNKEL (reference sequence).

The rearrangement joins TRBV20-1 to TRBJ1-4; D gene ambiguous. The germline gives CDR1 DFQATT, CDR2 SNEGSKA (reference sequence). This CDR3 comprises 11 residues. V lost 6 bases, J lost 6 bases, and 8 bases lay in between. The CDR3 DNA reads as TGCAGTGCGAGGGCCTATGAAAAACTGTTTTTT. It codes for CSARAYEKLFF.

The V call is TRBV18, the J call TRBJ2-1; the D call may be TRBD1 or TRBD2 (5 bases each). Germline assignment: CDR1 KGHSH and CDR2 LQKENI. The CDR3 is made up of 13 amino acids. Trimming pared 2 bases from V and 10 bases from J, leaving 12 bases between. CDR3 region: CASSPSGATEQFF. In nucleotides, the CDR3 is TGTGCCAGCTCACCATCCGGGGCTACAGAGCAGTTCTTC. Using reference TRBV18 and TRBJ2-1 for the parts outside the CDR3, the full variable domain is NAGVMQNPRHLVRRRGQEARLRCSPMKGHSHVYWYRQLPEEGLKFMVYLQKENIIDESGMPKERFSAEFPKEGPSILRIQQVVRGDSAAYFCASSPSGATEQFFGPGTRLTVL.

The chain carries TRBV3-1 (or the pseudogene TRBV3-2) and TRBJ2-1; 10 bases are a match to TRBD2. This CDR3 is built from 16 residues. V dropped 1 base and J dropped 10; count of bases not matched to a gene: 10. Per the germline V gene, CDR1 is LGHDT and CDR2 is YNNKEL (reference sequence). CDR3 loop: CASSQGASGGSREQFF. In DNA, the CDR3 is TGTGCCAGCAGCCAAGGTGCTAGCGGGGGATCCAGGGAGCAGTTCTTC.

The chain is built from TRBV4-3 and TRBJ1-2; the D gene is possibly TRBD1 (5 bases). Trimming left V 1 base short and J 7 bases short, with 13 bases between. This CDR3 has 14 residues. Germline assignment: CDR1 LGHNA and CDR2 YSLEER. CDR3 region: CASSQGKTGTGYTF. CDR3 bases: TGCGCCAGCAGCCAAGGGAAAACTGGGACTGGCTACACCTTC.

The J gene is TRBJ2-3, the V gene TRBV6-5; D unresolved. The CDR3 runs to 14 residues. V lost 0 bases to trimming and J lost 5 bases, with 9 bases between them. In germline, CDR1 is MNHEY, CDR2 SVGAGI. For the CDR3, the DNA is TGTGCCAGCAGTTACTCGAGGTCTGGAGATACGCAGTATTTT. Translated: CASSYSRSGDTQYF.

This clone was counted once. The chain carries TRBV24-1 and TRBJ2-3, with TRBD2 identical over 14 bases. The CDR3 sequence is 15 residues long. The germline V gene has CDR1 KGHDR and CDR2 SFDVKD. V dropped 3 bases and J dropped 10; count of bases not matched to a gene: 5. This chain's CDR3 is CATSDRGTSGGPQYF. The CDR3 DNA is TGTGCCACCAGTGATCGGGGGACTAGCGGGGGCCCGCAGTATTTT.

The V call is TRBV11-3, the J call TRBJ2-3, with 16 bases lining up with TRBD2. There are 18 residues in the CDR3. The trim removed 5 bases at V and 3 bases at J, leaving 8 bases unmatched. The V gene's germline CDR1 is SGHNT and CDR2 YENEEA. In DNA form, the CDR3 reads TGTGCCAGCAGCCCGGGGACTAGCGGGGGGGTATCGACAGATACGCAGTATTTT. It codes for CASSPGTSGGVSTDTQYF.

V is TRBV15 and J is TRBJ2-1, with D possibly called TRBD1 or TRBD2 (5 bases each). Germline V gene data show CDR1 as LNHNV and CDR2 as YYDKDF (reference sequence). This CDR3 is built from 16 residues. Deletions cut 5 bases from V and 6 bases from J, with 20 bases between. The CDR3 nucleotides are TGTGCCACCAGCGGGGTTGGAGGACAAGGGCCCAATGAGCAGTTCTTC. Its protein is CATSGVGGQGPNEQFF.

The table lists this clone with a count of one. DNA for the CDR3: TGTGCCAGTAGTATAGATCAGGGCCAAACAGATACGCAGTATTTT. Its protein product is CASSIDQGQTDTQYF. The chain employs TRBV19 and TRBJ2-3; the D gene is possibly TRBD1 (5 bases). The germline gives CDR1 LNHDA, CDR2 SQIVND (reference sequence). Trimming stripped 0 bases from V and 3 bases from J, with 10 bases between. This CDR3 comprises 15 residues.

This rearrangement joins TRBV21-1 to TRBJ2-3. TRBV21-1 represents a pseudogene. The CDR3 loop spans 11 amino acids. As DNA, the CDR3 is TGTGCCAGCAGCAAAACAGATACGCAGTATTTT. This gives the protein CASSKTDTQYF.

The chain carries TRBV11-2 and TRBJ1-2; the D gene is possibly TRBD1 (5 bases). The CDR3 contains 14 residues. The germline CDR1 and CDR2 sequences are SGHAT and FQNNGV. Trimming removed 7 bases from V and 6 bases from J, with 18 bases in between. CDR3 in DNA: TGTGCCAGCACCCAGAATGAGGGGCTAAATGGCTACACCTTC. It translates to CASTQNEGLNGYTF.

The J gene is TRBJ2-7, the V gene TRBV6-5; D is undetermined. The CDR3 runs to 11 residues. V was trimmed by 6 bases and J by 3 bases, leaving 6 bases between them. Germline lookup yields CDR1 MNHEY and CDR2 SVGAGI. CDR3 residues: CASSLGYEQYF. The CDR3 DNA sequence: TGTGCCAGCAGCCTTGGCTACGAGCAGTACTTC.

This chain connects TRBV19 to TRBJ2-1; D call uncertain. Trimming cost V 0 bases and J 8 bases, with 11 bases left between them. CDR3 length: 14 residues. Per the germline V gene, CDR1 is LNHDA and CDR2 is SQIVND (reference sequence). CDR3 nucleotides: TGTGCCAGTAGTATAGAAATCAGGAACCATGAGCAGTTCTTC. It is translated as CASSIEIRNHEQFF.

The rearrangement uses TRBV5-4 and TRBJ2-1, with D possibly matching TRBD2 (5 bases). The CDR3 sequence is 14 residues long. CDR1 and CDR2 from the germline V gene are SGHNT and YYREEE (reference sequence). Between the trimmed V and J ends, which lost 5 bases and 8 bases, there was a span of 17 bases. The DNA of the CDR3 is TGTGCCAGCAGTTGGGGTGAGGGATTAGATGAGCAGTTCTTC. It translates to CASSWGEGLDEQFF.

The V call is TRBV4-2, the J call TRBJ1-4, with D perhaps matching TRBD1 (6 bases). Germline V lookup: CDR1 LGHNA, CDR2 YNFKEQ. The V and J ends lost 3 bases and 7 bases respectively, with 15 bases between them. There are 15 residues in the CDR3. Here the CDR3 DNA reads TGTGCCAGCAGCCAGGGAACAGGGAAGTCTGAAAAACTGTTTTTT. It encodes CASSQGTGKSEKLFF.

This chain links TRBV19 with TRBJ1-5, with TRBD1 matching 7 bases. J was trimmed by 1 base and V by 7 bases; bases with no gene match: 7. This CDR3 has 15 residues. Germline lookup yields CDR1 LNHDA and CDR2 SQIVND (reference sequence). This CDR3 reads CASIRGGQSNQPQHF. In DNA form, the CDR3 reads TGTGCCAGTATCAGAGGGGGACAGAGCAATCAGCCCCAGCATTTT.

This clone was detected only once. The V gene is TRBV29-1, the J gene TRBJ1-1, with unresolved D. The CDR3 is made up of 14 amino acids. The germline CDR1 and CDR2 sequences are SQVTM and ANQGSEA. Trimming took off 6 bases at V and 1 base at J, with 15 bases between the two ends. CDR3 nucleotides: TGCAGCGTGGCAAGGACCAATGAGAACACTGAAGCTTTCTTT. Translating it yields CSVARTNENTEAFF.

A remark on this clone: No DNA is shown, since the ends of the CDR3 on it are uncertain; the CDR3 is the one TCRdb lists. This chain's CDR3 is CASTSDRGVEAFF. The chain links TRBV19 to TRBJ1-1; the tabulated D call, TRBD1, remains unverified against the DNA. Germline CDR1 and CDR2: LNHDA and SQIVND (reference sequence). Inclusive of both ends, the CDR3 amounts to 13 amino acids.

V and J are TRBV9 and TRBJ1-2; D gene ambiguous. CDR1 is SGDLS, CDR2 YYNGEE, per germline. The CDR3 extends over 14 amino acids. Trimming pared 2 bases from V and 8 bases from J, leaving 16 bases between. The CDR3 bases are TGTGCCAGCAGCGTGGCCGGGAATCCCCTAGGCTACACCTTC. Its translation is CASSVAGNPLGYTF.

The CDR3 DNA reads as TGTGCCAGCAGCGTAGGAACGGGGGTGGAGACCCAGTACTTC. This gives the protein CASSVGTGVETQYF. The J gene is TRBJ2-5, the V gene TRBV9, with D possibly matching TRBD2 (6 bases). Germline CDR1 reads SGDLS; CDR2 reads YYNGEE. This CDR3 has 14 residues. V lost 0 bases, J lost 5 bases, and 11 bases lay in between.

This rearrangement joins TRBV13 to TRBJ2-1; 14 bases line up with TRBD2. V shed 2 bases and J 9 bases; nucleotides not matched to a gene: 12. This CDR3 spans 18 amino acids. The germline gives CDR1 PRHDT, CDR2 FYEKMQ (reference sequence). CDR3 nucleotides: TGTGCCAGCAGCTTATTCCGTTCGGGACTAGCGGGGGAGGGTGAGCAGTTCTTC. Its protein product is CASSLFRSGLAGEGEQFF.

This clone showed up just a few times. The chain recombines TRBV6-2 or TRBV6-3 with TRBJ2-6; no reliable D call. Trimming removed 0 bases from V and 11 bases from J, with 11 bases in between. Looked up from germline, CDR1 is MNHEY and CDR2 is SVGEGT. CDR3 length: 14 amino acids. CDR3 bases: TGTGCCAGCAGTTACTCAGAGGCATCTGACGTCCTGACTTTC. Amino acid sequence: CASSYSEASDVLTF.

The V gene is TRBV19, the J gene TRBJ2-1, with TRBD2 matching over 11 bases. The CDR3 totals 16 residues. V trimming: 5 bases; J trimming: 2 bases; junction bases outside the gene matches: 5. From germline, CDR1 is LNHDA and CDR2 SQIVND (reference sequence). The CDR3 nucleotides are TGTGCCAGTAGTGCCGGGACTAGCGGTCCCTACAATGAGCAGTTCTTC. Amino acid sequence: CASSAGTSGPYNEQFF. Full variable domain (remainder filled in from reference TRBV19 and TRBJ2-1): DGGITQSPKYLFRKEGQNVTLSCEQNLNHDAMYWYRQDPGQGLRLIYYSQIVNDFQKGDIAEGYSVSREKKESFPLTVTSAQKNPTAFYLCASSAGTSGPYNEQFFGPGTRLTVL.